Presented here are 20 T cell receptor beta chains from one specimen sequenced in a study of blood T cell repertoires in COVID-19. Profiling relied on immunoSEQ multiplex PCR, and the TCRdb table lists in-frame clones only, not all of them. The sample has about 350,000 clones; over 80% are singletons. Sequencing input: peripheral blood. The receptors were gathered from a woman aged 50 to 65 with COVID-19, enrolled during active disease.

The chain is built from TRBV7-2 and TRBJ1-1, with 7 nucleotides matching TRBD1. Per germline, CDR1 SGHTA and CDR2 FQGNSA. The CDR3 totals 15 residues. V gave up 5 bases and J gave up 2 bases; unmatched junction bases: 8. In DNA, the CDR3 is TGTGCCAGCAGCGCACAGACAGGGCTCAACACTGAAGCTTTCTTT. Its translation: CASSAQTGLNTEAFF.

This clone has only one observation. The CDR3: CAISPTSGTYNEQFF. CDR3 bases: TGTGCCATCAGTCCGACTAGCGGGACCTACAATGAGCAGTTCTTC. The genes are TRBV10-3 and TRBJ2-1; 11 bases match TRBD2. The CDR3 sequence is 15 residues long. Germline V gene data show CDR1 as ENHRY and CDR2 as SYGVKD. The V gene end was trimmed by 5 bases and the J gene end by 2 bases; junction bases not matched to a gene: 2.

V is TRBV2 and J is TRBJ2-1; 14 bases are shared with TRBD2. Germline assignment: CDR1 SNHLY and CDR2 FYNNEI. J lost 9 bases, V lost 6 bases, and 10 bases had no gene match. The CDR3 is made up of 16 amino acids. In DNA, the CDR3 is TGTGCCAGCAGAGCCCCGGGACTAGCGGGAGTAGGTGAGCAGTTCTTC. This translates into CASRAPGLAGVGEQFF.

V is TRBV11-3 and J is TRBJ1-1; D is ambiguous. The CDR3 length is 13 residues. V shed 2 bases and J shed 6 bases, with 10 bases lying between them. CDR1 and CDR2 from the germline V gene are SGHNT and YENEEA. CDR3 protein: CASSLWPGSEAFF. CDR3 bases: TGTGCCAGCAGCTTATGGCCAGGCTCTGAAGCTTTCTTT. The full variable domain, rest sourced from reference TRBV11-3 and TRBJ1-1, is EAGVVQSPRYKIIEKKQPVAFWCNPISGHNTLYWYLQNLGQGPELLIRYENEEAVDDSQLPKDRFSAERLKGVDSTLKIQPAELGDSAVYLCASSLWPGSEAFFGQGTRLTVV.

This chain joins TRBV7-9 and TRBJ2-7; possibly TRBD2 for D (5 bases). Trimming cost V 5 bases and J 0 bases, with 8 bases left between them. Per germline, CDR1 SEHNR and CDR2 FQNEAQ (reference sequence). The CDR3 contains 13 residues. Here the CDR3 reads CASSRESSYEQYF. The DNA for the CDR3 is TGTGCCAGCAGCCGGGAAAGCTCCTACGAGCAGTACTTC. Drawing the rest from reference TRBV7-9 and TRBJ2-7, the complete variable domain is DTGVSQNPRHKITKRGQNVTFRCDPISEHNRLYWYRQTLGQGPEFLTYFQNEAQLEKSRLLSDRFSAERPKGSFSTLEIQRTEQGDSAMYLCASSRESSYEQYFGPGTRLTVT.

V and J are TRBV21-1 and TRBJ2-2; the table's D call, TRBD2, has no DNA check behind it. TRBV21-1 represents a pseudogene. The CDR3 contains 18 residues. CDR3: CASSKIGLCEEGAGELFF. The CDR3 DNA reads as TGTGCCAGCAGCAAAATTGGTTTGTGTGAGGAGGGAGCCGGGGAGCTGTTTTTT.

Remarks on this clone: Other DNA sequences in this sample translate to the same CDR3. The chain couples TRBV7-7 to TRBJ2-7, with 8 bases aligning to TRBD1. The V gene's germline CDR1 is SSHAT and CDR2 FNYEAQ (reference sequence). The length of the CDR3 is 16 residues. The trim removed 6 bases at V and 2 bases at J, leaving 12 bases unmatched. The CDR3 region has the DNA TGTGCCAGCAGTTCTAACGTCGGGACAGGAGCCTACGAGCAGTACTTC. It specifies CASSSNVGTGAYEQYF.

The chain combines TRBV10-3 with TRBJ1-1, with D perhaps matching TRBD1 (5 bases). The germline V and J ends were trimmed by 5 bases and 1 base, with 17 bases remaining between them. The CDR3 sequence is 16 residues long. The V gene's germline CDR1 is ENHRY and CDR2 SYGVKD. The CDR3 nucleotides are TGTGCCATCAGTTCTCGGCAGGGAGGAGAGAACACTGAAGCTTTCTTT. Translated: CAISSRQGGENTEAFF.

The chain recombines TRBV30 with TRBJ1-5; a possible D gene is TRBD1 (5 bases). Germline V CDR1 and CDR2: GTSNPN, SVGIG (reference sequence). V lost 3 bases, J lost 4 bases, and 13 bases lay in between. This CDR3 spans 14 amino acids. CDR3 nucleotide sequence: TGTGCCTGGAGCCAGGGAAAGATGAATCAGCCCCAGCATTTT. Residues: CAWSQGKMNQPQHF.

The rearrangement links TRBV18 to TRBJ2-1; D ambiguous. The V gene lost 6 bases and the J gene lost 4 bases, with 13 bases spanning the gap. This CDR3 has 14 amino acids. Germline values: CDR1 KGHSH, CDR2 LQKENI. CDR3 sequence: CASSTTNGYNEQFF. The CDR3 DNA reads TGTGCCAGCTCCACCACGAACGGTTACAATGAGCAGTTCTTC.

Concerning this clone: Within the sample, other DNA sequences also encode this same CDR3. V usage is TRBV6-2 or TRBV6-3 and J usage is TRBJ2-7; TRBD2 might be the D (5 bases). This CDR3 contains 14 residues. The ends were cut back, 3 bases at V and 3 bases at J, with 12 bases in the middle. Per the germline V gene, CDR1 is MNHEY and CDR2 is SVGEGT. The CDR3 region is CASSYSAGFYEQYF. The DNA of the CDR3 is TGTGCCAGCAGTTATTCGGCGGGCTTCTACGAGCAGTACTTC.

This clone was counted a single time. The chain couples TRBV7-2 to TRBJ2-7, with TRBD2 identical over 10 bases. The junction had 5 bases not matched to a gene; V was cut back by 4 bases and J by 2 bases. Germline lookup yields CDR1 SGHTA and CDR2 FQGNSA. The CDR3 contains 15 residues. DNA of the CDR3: TGTGCCAGCAGCTCTGGACTAGCGGTGACCTACGAGCAGTACTTC. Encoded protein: CASSSGLAVTYEQYF.

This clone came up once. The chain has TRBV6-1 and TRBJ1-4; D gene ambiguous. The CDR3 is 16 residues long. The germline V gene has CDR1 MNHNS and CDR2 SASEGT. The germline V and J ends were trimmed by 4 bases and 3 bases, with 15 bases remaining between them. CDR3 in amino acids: CASSVEVGGANEKLFF. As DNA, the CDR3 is TGTGCCAGCAGTGTGGAAGTCGGCGGGGCTAATGAAAAACTGTTTTTT.

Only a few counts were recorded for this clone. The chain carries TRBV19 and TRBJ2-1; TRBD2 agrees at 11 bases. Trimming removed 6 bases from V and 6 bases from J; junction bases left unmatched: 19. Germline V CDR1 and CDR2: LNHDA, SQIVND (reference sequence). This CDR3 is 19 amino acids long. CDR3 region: CASRVGDLAGGFHPNEQFF. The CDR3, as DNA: TGTGCCAGTAGGGTCGGAGACCTAGCGGGAGGCTTCCACCCCAATGAGCAGTTCTTC.

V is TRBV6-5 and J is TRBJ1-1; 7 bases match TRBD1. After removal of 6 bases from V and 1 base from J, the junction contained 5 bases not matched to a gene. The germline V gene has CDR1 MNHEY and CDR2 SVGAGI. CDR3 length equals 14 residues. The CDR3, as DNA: TGTGCCAGCAGAGCACAGGGGCCGAACACTGAAGCTTTCTTT. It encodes CASRAQGPNTEAFF.

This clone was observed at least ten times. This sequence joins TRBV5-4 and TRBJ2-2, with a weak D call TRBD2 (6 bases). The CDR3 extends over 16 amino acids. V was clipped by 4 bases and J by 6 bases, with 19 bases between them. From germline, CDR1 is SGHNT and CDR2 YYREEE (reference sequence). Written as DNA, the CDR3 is TGTGCCAGCAGCCGAGGGGTCGGGAGTGGCGCCGGGGAGCTGTTTTTT. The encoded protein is CASSRGVGSGAGELFF.

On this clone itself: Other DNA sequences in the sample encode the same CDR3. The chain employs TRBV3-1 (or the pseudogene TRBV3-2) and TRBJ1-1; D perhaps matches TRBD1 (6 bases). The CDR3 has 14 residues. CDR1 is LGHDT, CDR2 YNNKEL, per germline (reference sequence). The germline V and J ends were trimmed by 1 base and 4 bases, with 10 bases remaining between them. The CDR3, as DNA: TGTGCCAGCAGCCAAGCAGGGGTTGGCACTGAAGCTTTCTTT. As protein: CASSQAGVGTEAFF.

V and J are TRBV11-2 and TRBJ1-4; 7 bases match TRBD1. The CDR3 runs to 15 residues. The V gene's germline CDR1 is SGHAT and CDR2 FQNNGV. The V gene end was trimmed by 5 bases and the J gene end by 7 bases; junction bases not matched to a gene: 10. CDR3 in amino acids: CASSPIQGPGEKLFF. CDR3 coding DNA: TGTGCCAGCAGCCCGATACAGGGGCCGGGTGAAAAACTGTTTTTT.

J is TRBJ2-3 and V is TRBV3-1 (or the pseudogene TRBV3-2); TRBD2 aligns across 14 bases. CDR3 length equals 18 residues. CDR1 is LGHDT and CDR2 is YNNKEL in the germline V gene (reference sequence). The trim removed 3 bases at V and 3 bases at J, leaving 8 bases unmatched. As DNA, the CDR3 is TGTGCCAGCAGCCATCCGGGACTAGCGGGAGTGGGAACAGATACGCAGTATTTT. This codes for CASSHPGLAGVGTDTQYF.

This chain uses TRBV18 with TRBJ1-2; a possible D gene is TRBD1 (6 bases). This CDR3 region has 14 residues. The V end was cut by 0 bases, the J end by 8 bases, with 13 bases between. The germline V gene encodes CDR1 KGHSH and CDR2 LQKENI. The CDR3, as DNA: TGTGCCAGCTCACCACCAACCGGGGGGCGAGGCTACACCTTC. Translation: CASSPPTGGRGYTF.